The 30 T cell receptor beta chains in this list originate from one sample, sequenced in a study of cytomegalovirus exposure and HLA in healthy donors (dated by TCRdb to 2016 to 2017). Libraries were constructed by the immunoSEQ multiplex PCR assay. A mixture of 60 forward primers for TCR Vbeta segments and 13 reverse primers for TCR Jbeta segments was used in the multiplex PCR. This is the immuneACCESS table as TCRdb keeps it, with only in-frame sequences that have V and J called. A part of the clones is gone; compared with another copy, unresolved V genes explain less than half, and the rest is unexplained. The sample table shows 150,000 to 200,000 clones, and about four fifths are seen once. The ten largest clones represent more than 1.5% of the sample. The sequencing sample was made of PBMCs. The receptors derive from a man in his forties or fifties in good health and CMV-seropositive.

Only one count was recorded for this clone. The chain links TRBV7-6 to TRBJ2-2, with 8 bases that match TRBD1. Per the germline V gene, CDR1 is SGHVS and CDR2 is FNYEAQ. There are 17 residues in the CDR3. V lost 5 bases, J lost 4 bases, and 12 bases stayed unmatched. Here the CDR3 reads CASSIVQGERVTGELFF. The CDR3, as DNA: TGTGCCAGCAGCATAGTACAGGGGGAAAGAGTCACCGGGGAGCTGTTTTTT.

V usage is TRBV4-2 and J usage is TRBJ2-5; 15 nucleotides align to TRBD2. V lost 4 bases and J lost 5; bases outside the gene matches: 8. Germline V lookup: CDR1 LGHNA, CDR2 YNFKEQ. CDR3 size: 17 residues. The CDR3 coding sequence is TGTGCCAGCAGCCCCGGACTAGCGGGAGGGACAGGGGAGACCCAGTACTTC. Amino acids: CASSPGLAGGTGETQYF.

J is TRBJ2-1 and V is TRBV27; 11 nucleotides match TRBD1. V lost 3 bases to trimming and J lost 4 bases; unmatched junction nucleotides: 5. The CDR3 contains 16 residues. Germline V gives CDR1 MNHEY, CDR2 SMNVEV (reference sequence). CDR3 DNA: TGTGCCAGCAGTTTCGTTGGACAGGGGGCTTACAATGAGCAGTTCTTC. Translated, it gives CASSFVGQGAYNEQFF.

This clone was counted a few times. V and J are TRBV6-5 and TRBJ2-7; 8 nucleotides match TRBD1. The CDR3 contains 15 residues. Trimming at V came to 0 bases and at J to 3 bases, leaving 4 bases not matched to a gene. The germline V gene encodes CDR1 MNHEY and CDR2 SVGAGI. The CDR3 region has the DNA TGTGCCAGCAGTTACTCCGGGGACAGGATCTACGAGCAGTACTTC. Protein: CASSYSGDRIYEQYF.

V and J are TRBV9 and TRBJ2-4; TRBD2 might be the D (6 bases). There are 15 residues in the CDR3. CDR1 and CDR2 from the germline V gene are SGDLS and YYNGEE. Trimming stripped 0 bases from V and 5 bases from J, with 12 bases between. The CDR3 nucleotides read TGTGCCAGCAGCGTAGATCCGACTAGGGAAAACATTCAGTACTTC. Protein product: CASSVDPTRENIQYF.

A remark on this clone: One end of the junction is discordant with germline, which a read error may explain. The CDR3 coding sequence is TGTGCCACCAGCAGAGTTGTGACCTCTGGGGCCAACGGCCTGACTTTC. Amino acids: CATSRVVTSGANGLTF. This chain joins TRBV15 and TRBJ2-6; D might be TRBD1 (5 bases). This CDR3 is built from 16 residues. Germline V gives CDR1 LNHNV, CDR2 YYDKDF (reference sequence).

The J gene is TRBJ2-3, the V gene TRBV5-6; the D gene is possibly TRBD2 (6 bases). Trimming cost V 7 bases and J 6 bases, with 12 bases left between them. This CDR3 spans 12 amino acids. Germline CDR1 and CDR2: SGHDT and YYEEEE. In nucleotides, the CDR3 is TGTGCCAGCTCGGACCTAGCGGATACGCAGTATTTT. The encoded protein is CASSDLADTQYF.

This chain links TRBV6-5 with TRBJ2-7; D gene uncertain. Per germline, CDR1 MNHEY and CDR2 SVGAGI. The V and J ends lost 7 bases and 4 bases respectively, with 14 bases between them. This CDR3 spans 13 amino acids. The CDR3: CASIISRYYEQYF. CDR3 DNA: TGTGCCAGCATCATTTCCCGGTATTACGAGCAGTACTTC.

The chain uses TRBV7-9 and TRBJ2-5; 12 bases match TRBD2. The DNA end is a closer match to TRBJ2-7, so the J assignment may be wrong. The CDR3 length is 15 residues. From germline, CDR1 is SEHNR and CDR2 FQNEAQ (reference sequence). Written as DNA, the CDR3 is TGTGCCAGCAGCAGGTCTAGCGGGAGGGTCCACGAGCAGTACTTC. It is translated as CASSRSSGRVHEQYF.

CDR3 nucleotides: TGTGCCAGCAGCTCGACCTGGACTAGCGGGAGAGGGTACAATGAGCAGTTCTTC. Protein sequence: CASSSTWTSGRGYNEQFF. The chain is built from TRBV7-6 and TRBJ2-1; 13 positions agree with TRBD2. There are 18 residues in the CDR3. V shed 4 bases, J shed 4 bases, and the junction held 10 bases outside the gene matches. CDR1 SGHVS and CDR2 FNYEAQ come from the germline V gene.

The chain combines TRBV27 with TRBJ2-5, with a possible D match to TRBD2 (6 bases). V lost 5 bases, J lost 3 bases, and 10 bases lay in between. The V gene's germline CDR1 is MNHEY and CDR2 SMNVEV (reference sequence). This CDR3 region has 13 residues. CDR3 sequence (DNA): TGTGCCAGCAGTCTGGACTATGAAGAGACCCAGTACTTC. This sequence encodes CASSLDYEETQYF.

This clone was recorded only once. This sequence joins TRBV18 and TRBJ1-5; 7 bases map to TRBD1. The CDR3 covers 17 residues. V gave up 3 bases and J gave up 2 bases; unmatched junction bases: 10. Germline assignment: CDR1 KGHSH and CDR2 LQKENI. CDR3 DNA sequence: TGTGCCAGCTCACCGTACCAGGGGGATGGTGGCAATCAGCCCCAGCATTTT. It yields the protein CASSPYQGDGGNQPQHF.

The CDR3 DNA reads TGTGCCAGCAGTTACTCGGGGACAGGGGGGCAGCCCCAGCATTTT. It specifies CASSYSGTGGQPQHF. This sequence joins TRBV6-5 and TRBJ1-5, with 11 bases that match TRBD1. Germline CDR1 MNHEY, CDR2 SVGAGI. V lost 0 bases to trimming and J lost 7 bases; unmatched junction nucleotides: 2. The CDR3 runs 15 residues.

The rearrangement joins TRBV9 to TRBJ1-1; D ambiguous. The CDR3 contains 14 residues. Germline CDR1 is SGDLS and CDR2 is YYNGEE. The ends were cut back, 0 bases at V and 2 bases at J, with 8 bases in the middle. CDR3 in amino acids: CASSVVRDNTEAFF. DNA for the CDR3: TGTGCCAGCAGCGTAGTGAGGGATAACACTGAAGCTTTCTTT.

Only one count was recorded for this clone. The chain links TRBV10-3 to TRBJ2-3; TRBD2 might be the D (6 bases). This CDR3 is 13 amino acids long. V was clipped by 6 bases and J by 6 bases, with 13 bases between them. Germline-derived CDR1 and CDR2 are ENHRY and SYGVKD. The CDR3 coding sequence is TGTGCCATCAGGGGGGAGGTCTCTGATACGCAGTATTTT. Translation: CAIRGEVSDTQYF.

CDR3 DNA: TGTGCCAGCAGCTTAGGGACAGCTGGAAACACCATATATTTT. This encodes CASSLGTAGNTIYF. This chain links TRBV7-9 with TRBJ1-3; D perhaps matches TRBD1 (6 bases). The CDR3 is made up of 14 amino acids. V was cut by 1 base and J by 2 bases, with 6 bases left in between. CDR1 is SEHNR and CDR2 is FQNEAQ in the germline V gene (reference sequence).

This chain uses TRBV28 with TRBJ2-7; 7 nucleotides agree with TRBD1. This CDR3 is 14 amino acids long. Unmatched junction bases numbered 8, after V lost 6 bases and J lost 3 bases. Germline loops: CDR1 MDHEN, CDR2 SYDVKM. The CDR3 region is CASRTPGQSYEQYF. The CDR3 bases are TGTGCCAGCAGGACACCGGGACAGAGCTACGAGCAGTACTTC.

This rearrangement joins TRBV9 to TRBJ2-3; 10 bases match TRBD2. Germline CDR1 and CDR2: SGDLS and YYNGEE. This CDR3 has 16 amino acids. Germline trimming cut 4 bases from V and 1 base from J; bases unmatched to any gene: 6. CDR3: CASSPRTSGGTDTQYF. Written as DNA, the CDR3 is TGTGCCAGCAGCCCAAGGACTAGCGGCGGCACAGATACGCAGTATTTT.

V and J are TRBV4-2 and TRBJ2-7, with 7 bases fitting TRBD2. This CDR3 region has 14 residues. Trimming cost V 5 bases and J 2 bases; bases outside gene matches: 6. Germline V gene data show CDR1 as LGHNA and CDR2 as YNFKEQ. Written as DNA, the CDR3 is TGTGCCAGCAGCGGAGCGGGGTCCGCCTACGAGCAGTACTTC. Residues: CASSGAGSAYEQYF.

Remarks on this clone: Different DNA sequences within this sample yield the same CDR3. The chain carries TRBV7-3 and TRBJ2-1; 12 bases line up with TRBD2. Germline V gene data show CDR1 as SGHTA and CDR2 as FQGTGA. This CDR3 has 14 residues. With V trimmed by 6 bases and J by 5 bases, 2 bases remained unmatched. This chain's CDR3 is CASSLAGGHNEQFF. The CDR3 DNA reads as TGTGCCAGCAGTCTAGCGGGAGGGCACAATGAGCAGTTCTTC.

The DNA of the CDR3 is TGTGCCAGTAGCCCCAGTCTAGCGGCCGCGAACACCGGGGAGCTGTTTTTT. Its translation is CASSPSLAAANTGELFF. The chain links TRBV19 to TRBJ2-2; TRBD2 agrees at 7 bases. The V gene's germline CDR1 is LNHDA and CDR2 SQIVND (reference sequence). V shed 6 bases and J 0 bases; nucleotides not matched to a gene: 10. The CDR3 runs to 17 residues.

The gene calls are TRBV10-3 and TRBJ2-6; D perhaps matches TRBD1 (6 bases). The CDR3 sequence is 17 residues long. Trimming shortened V by 5 bases and J by 4 bases, and 18 bases separated the two germline ends. Germline values: CDR1 ENHRY, CDR2 SYGVKD. As DNA, the CDR3 is TGTGCCATCAGTCCCCCAGCAGGACAGCACGGGGCCAACGTCCTGACTTTC. It encodes CAISPPAGQHGANVLTF.

This rearrangement joins TRBV2 to TRBJ2-5, with D perhaps matching TRBD1 (6 bases). The CDR3 is made up of 15 amino acids. The V end was cut by 4 bases, the J end by 5 bases, with 17 bases between. CDR1 and CDR2 from the germline V gene are SNHLY and FYNNEI. The CDR3 loop is CASSVPSTGYETQYF. The CDR3 DNA reads TGTGCCAGCAGTGTCCCCTCCACAGGGTATGAGACCCAGTACTTC.

The chain recombines TRBV28 with TRBJ1-4, with D hard to call. Per the germline V gene, CDR1 is MDHEN and CDR2 is SYDVKM. The CDR3 runs 16 residues. Trimming removed 4 bases from V and 7 bases from J, with 19 bases in between. DNA of the CDR3: TGTGCCAGCAGTTCCTCGGACTTCCCAGCAGGTGAAAAACTGTTTTTT. As protein: CASSSSDFPAGEKLFF. Full variable domain (outside the CDR3, taken from reference TRBV28 and TRBJ1-4): DVKVTQSSRYLVKRTGEKVFLECVQDMDHENMFWYRQDPGLGLRLIYFSYDVKMKEKGDIPEGYSVSREKKERFSLILESASTNQTSMYLCASSSSDFPAGEKLFFGSGTQLSVL.

This clone was seen just once. The gene calls are TRBV10-3 and TRBJ1-2; no firm D call. The CDR3 contains 13 residues. Per germline, CDR1 ENHRY and CDR2 SYGVKD. Trimming cost V 0 bases and J 2 bases, with 4 bases left between them. The CDR3 loop reads CAISESENYGYTF. In DNA form, the CDR3 reads TGTGCCATCAGTGAGTCAGAGAACTATGGCTACACCTTC.

V is TRBV2 and J is TRBJ1-5, with D maybe TRBD1 (6 bases). V was pared by 3 bases and J by 3 bases, with 9 bases between. The length of the CDR3 is 14 residues. The germline gives CDR1 SNHLY, CDR2 FYNNEI. Here the CDR3 reads CASSEGALNQPQHF. In nucleotides, the CDR3 is TGTGCCAGCAGTGAGGGGGCCCTCAATCAGCCCCAGCATTTT.

CDR3 in amino acids: CASSLGGGISYNEQFF. The CDR3 DNA is TGCGCCAGCAGCTTGGGTGGCGGGATCTCCTACAATGAGCAGTTCTTC. The V and J genes are TRBV5-1 and TRBJ2-1; D is perhaps TRBD2 (6 bases). The V end lost 0 bases, the J end lost 0 bases, and 10 bases lay between the germline ends. Germline V gene data show CDR1 as SGHRS and CDR2 as YFSETQ. CDR3 length: 16 amino acids.

This sequence joins TRBV5-6 and TRBJ2-7; D is possibly TRBD2 (6 bases). CDR3 size: 16 residues. V was trimmed by 4 bases and J by 0 bases, leaving 17 bases between them. The germline V gene has CDR1 SGHDT and CDR2 YYEEEE. For the CDR3, the DNA is TGTGCCAGCAGCCTTCAGCGGGCAGGGAGCTCCTACGAGCAGTACTTC. Translated: CASSLQRAGSSYEQYF.

This sequence joins TRBV29-1 and TRBJ1-1; TRBD1 is a possible D gene (6 bases). This CDR3 region has 16 residues. Trimming took off 0 bases at V and 0 bases at J, with 14 bases between the two ends. Germline-derived CDR1 and CDR2 are SQVTM and ANQGSEA. For the CDR3, the DNA is TGCAGCGTTGAAGACCGGCAAGGGACAATGAACACTGAAGCTTTCTTT. Translating it yields CSVEDRQGTMNTEAFF.

This clone was seen only once. A read error may account for a junction end that differs from germline. The chain joins TRBV7-9 to TRBJ2-1; possibly TRBD1 for D (6 bases). Per germline, CDR1 SEHNR and CDR2 FQNEAQ (reference sequence). The CDR3 runs to 13 residues. The CDR3 bases are TGTTCCAGCAGCTACCACATTCAGGGGCTTTGGGTCTTC. It encodes CSSSYHIQGLWVF.